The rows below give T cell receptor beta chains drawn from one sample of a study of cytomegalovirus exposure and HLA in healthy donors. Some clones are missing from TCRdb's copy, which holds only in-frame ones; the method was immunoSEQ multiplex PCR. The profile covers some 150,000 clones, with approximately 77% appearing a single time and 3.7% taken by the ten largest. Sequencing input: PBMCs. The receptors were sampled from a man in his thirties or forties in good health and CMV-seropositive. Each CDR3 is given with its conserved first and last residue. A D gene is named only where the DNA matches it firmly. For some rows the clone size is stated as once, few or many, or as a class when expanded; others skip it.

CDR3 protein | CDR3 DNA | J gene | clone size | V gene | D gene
CASERVLSEKLFF | TGTGCCAGCGAGCGTGTTCTAAGTGAAAAACTGTTTTTT | TRBJ1-4 | - | TRBV2 | -
CASSSRTTYPYEQYF | TGTGCCAGCAGTTCAAGGACAACATACCCCTACGAGCAGTACTTC | TRBJ2-7 | - | TRBV28 | -
CASCEGGSPLHF | TGTGCCAGCTGCGAGGGCGGTTCACCCCTCCACTTT | TRBJ1-6 | - | TRBV6-1 | -
CASRAGGETQYF | TGTGCCAGCAGGGCAGGGGGAGAGACCCAGTACTTC | TRBJ2-5 | - | TRBV2 | TRBD1
CASSLDRDSSYEQYF | TGTGCCAGCAGCTTGGACCGGGACAGTTCCTACGAGCAGTACTTC | TRBJ2-7 | - | TRBV7-6 | TRBD1
CASSPLGTGDGYTF | TGTGCCAGCAGCCCTCTAGGGACAGGGGATGGCTACACCTTC | TRBJ1-2 | - | TRBV7-3 | TRBD1
CASSLGLASGEQYF | TGTGCCAGCAGCCTCGGACTAGCTTCAGGCGAGCAGTACTTC | TRBJ2-7 | - | TRBV9 | TRBD2
CASGQELGQSYNEQFF | TGCGCCAGCGGCCAAGAATTGGGACAATCTTACAATGAGCAGTTCTTC | TRBJ2-1 | - | TRBV4-3 | -
CAWSPMGTKAFF | TGTGCCTGGAGCCCTATGGGGACAAAAGCTTTCTTT | TRBJ1-1 | - | TRBV30 | -
CASSLLSSGGAGTDTQYF | TGTGCCAGCAGTTTATTATCTAGCGGGGGGGCCGGCACAGATACGCAGTATTTT | TRBJ2-3 | - | TRBV27 | TRBD2
CASSPNPLAGLETQYF | TGCGCCAGCAGTCCAAACCCACTAGCGGGGCTAGAGACCCAGTACTTC | TRBJ2-5 | few | TRBV5-1 | TRBD2
CASSSEAGTATGELFF | TGTGCCAGCAGCTCCGAGGCGGGGACGGCCACCGGGGAGCTGTTTTTT | TRBJ2-2 | - | TRBV7-2 | -
CASSTRRDSPTNEQFF | TGTGCCAGCAGTACTCGTAGGGACTCCCCAACCAATGAGCAGTTCTTC | TRBJ2-1 | - | TRBV6-6 | -
CASSVTGSNSPLHF | TGTGCCAGCAGCGTGACAGGGAGCAATTCACCCCTCCACTTT | TRBJ1-6 | - | TRBV9 | TRBD1
CASSLRDSLNTEAFF | TGTGCCAGCAGCTTAAGGGACAGCCTGAACACTGAAGCTTTCTTT | TRBJ1-1 | - | TRBV7-9 | TRBD1
CASSLGGQRATGELFF | TGTGCCAGCAGCCTGGGCGGTCAGAGGGCTACCGGGGAGCTGTTTTTT | TRBJ2-2 | - | TRBV7-9 | -
CASMKLAGGRETQYF | TGTGCCAGTATGAAACTAGCGGGGGGGCGTGAGACCCAGTACTTC | TRBJ2-5 | few | TRBV19 | TRBD2
CASNTQGNEQFF | TGTGCCAGCAACACTCAGGGGAATGAGCAGTTCTTC | TRBJ2-1 | - | TRBV6-6 | -
CASSLQGARETQYF | TGTGCCAGCAGCTTACAGGGGGCGAGGGAGACCCAGTACTTC | TRBJ2-5 | - | TRBV7-6 | TRBD1
CASSLGDRAVSPLHF | TGTGCCAGCAGCTTGGGGGACAGGGCTGTTTCACCCCTCCACTTT | TRBJ1-6 | - | TRBV5-6 | TRBD1
CASSSRLDTQYF | TGTGCCAGCAGCTCGAGACTAGATACGCAGTATTTT | TRBJ2-3 | - | TRBV7-8 | -
CATSRDRGGYQYF | TGTGCCACCAGCAGAGATCGCGGGGGATACCAGTATTTT | TRBJ2-3 | - | TRBV15 | TRBD2
CASSSGLDTEAFF | TGTGCCAGCAGTTCGGGATTGGACACTGAAGCTTTCTTT | TRBJ1-1 | - | TRBV28 | -
CASSPRDGGDTEAFF | TGTGCCAGCAGCCCAAGGGACGGGGGGGACACTGAAGCTTTCTTT | TRBJ1-1 | - | TRBV7-8 | -
CASSGEGGTEAFF | TGTGCCAGCAGTGGGGAGGGCGGGACTGAAGCTTTCTTT | TRBJ1-1 | - | TRBV2 | -
CASSSRPGGGEIVGDTQYF | TGTGCCAGCAGCTCACGCCCAGGCGGCGGGGAAATAGTTGGAGATACGCAGTATTTT | TRBJ2-3 | - | TRBV9 | -
CASSEDDSSGNTIYF | TGTGCCAGCAGTGAAGATGACAGCTCTGGAAACACCATATATTTT | TRBJ1-3 | once | TRBV6-1 | -
CATTGTGQNNEQFF | TGTGCCACCACAGGGACAGGGCAAAACAATGAGCAGTTCTTC | TRBJ2-1 | - | TRBV6-1 | TRBD1
CAGRDRGIGYTF | TGTGCCGGACGGGACAGGGGTATTGGCTACACCTTC | TRBJ1-2 | - | TRBV2 | TRBD1
CASSLDYGYTF | TGTGCCAGCAGCCTTGACTATGGCTACACCTTC | TRBJ1-2 | once | TRBV7-9 | -
CASSGAGGPYEQYF | TGTGCCAGCAGTGGTGCGGGGGGCCCCTACGAGCAGTACTTC | TRBJ2-7 | - | TRBV2 | TRBD2
CASSLMTSGGSYNEQFF | TGTGCCAGCAGTTTGATGACTAGCGGGGGCTCCTACAATGAGCAGTTCTTC | TRBJ2-1 | once | TRBV2 | TRBD2
CASSPGGTYTEAFF | TGTGCCAGCAGCCCGGGGGGGACCTACACTGAAGCTTTCTTT | TRBJ1-1 | - | TRBV7-2 | -
CASSVRVRTDTQYF | TGTGCCAGCAGTGTCAGGGTCCGCACAGATACGCAGTATTTT | TRBJ2-3 | few | TRBV2 | -
CASRGDRVTEAFF | TGTGCCAGCAGAGGGGACAGGGTCACTGAAGCTTTCTTT | TRBJ1-1 | - | TRBV5-6 | TRBD1
CASSPLAAPYEQYF | TGTGCCAGCAGCCCGTTGGCGGCCCCCTACGAGCAGTACTTC | TRBJ2-7 | few | TRBV14 | -
CASSLGTSLQETQYF | TGTGCCAGCAGCTTAGGGACTAGCCTCCAAGAGACCCAGTACTTC | TRBJ2-5 | - | TRBV7-9 | TRBD2
CASSGGGGRDTQYF | TGTGCCAGCAGCGGAGGCGGGGGGAGGGATACGCAGTATTTT | TRBJ2-3 | - | TRBV9 | TRBD2
CAISDHRDTGNTIYF | TGTGCCATCAGCGATCACCGGGACACCGGAAACACCATATATTTT | TRBJ1-3 | few | TRBV10-3 | -
CASSLAWRYDEKLFF | TGTGCCAGCAGCTTAGCATGGAGGTACGATGAAAAACTGTTTTTT | TRBJ1-4 | - | TRBV7-2 | -
CASSFFGGGITEAFF | TGCGCCAGCAGCTTTTTTGGCGGGGGCATCACTGAAGCTTTCTTT | TRBJ1-1 | - | TRBV5-1 | -
CASSRSGGIETQYF | TGCGCCAGCTCGAGGTCAGGGGGCATCGAGACCCAGTACTTC | TRBJ2-5 | - | TRBV5-1 | TRBD1
CASSFSFGYGYTF | TGTGCCAGCAGTTTCTCCTTCGGCTATGGCTACACCTTC | TRBJ1-2 | - | TRBV27 | -
CASRPTGGGFEAFF | TGCGCCAGCAGACCAACAGGGGGCGGTTTTGAAGCTTTCTTT | TRBJ1-1 | few | TRBV4-1 | TRBD1
CASSLGGGNTEAFF | TGTGCCAGCAGCTTAGGAGGGGGCAACACTGAAGCTTTCTTT | TRBJ1-1 | - | TRBV11-3 | TRBD1
CASSVSQNRAPLHF | TGTGCCAGCAGTGTATCCCAAAATCGGGCACCCCTCCACTTT | TRBJ1-6 | - | TRBV2 | -
CSATRTEGTEAFF | TGCAGCGCAACTAGGACAGAAGGGACTGAAGCTTTCTTT | TRBJ1-1 | - | TRBV29-1 | -
CASSDSRGGGTDTQYF | TGTGCCAGCAGTGACTCGAGGGGGGGCGGCACAGATACGCAGTATTTT | TRBJ2-3 | - | TRBV6-4 | -
CASSRRGANSPLHF | TGTGCCAGCAGTCGCAGGGGTGCGAATTCACCCCTCCACTTT | TRBJ1-6 | - | TRBV28 | -
CASSLALLARTDTQYF | TGTGCCAGCAGCTTAGCGTTGCTAGCGCGGACAGATACGCAGTATTTT | TRBJ2-3 | - | TRBV7-2 | -
CSVDGGYGTIEQFF | TGCAGCGTTGACGGGGGATACGGTACGATTGAGCAGTTCTTC | TRBJ2-1 | - | TRBV29-1 | -
CAWTKDSSYEQYF | TGTGCCTGGACAAAAGACAGTTCCTACGAGCAGTACTTC | TRBJ2-7 | - | TRBV30 | -
CASRPRTSGEGTDTQYF | TGTGCCAGCAGGCCTAGGACTAGCGGGGAGGGCACAGATACGCAGTATTTT | TRBJ2-3 | - | TRBV5-4 | TRBD2